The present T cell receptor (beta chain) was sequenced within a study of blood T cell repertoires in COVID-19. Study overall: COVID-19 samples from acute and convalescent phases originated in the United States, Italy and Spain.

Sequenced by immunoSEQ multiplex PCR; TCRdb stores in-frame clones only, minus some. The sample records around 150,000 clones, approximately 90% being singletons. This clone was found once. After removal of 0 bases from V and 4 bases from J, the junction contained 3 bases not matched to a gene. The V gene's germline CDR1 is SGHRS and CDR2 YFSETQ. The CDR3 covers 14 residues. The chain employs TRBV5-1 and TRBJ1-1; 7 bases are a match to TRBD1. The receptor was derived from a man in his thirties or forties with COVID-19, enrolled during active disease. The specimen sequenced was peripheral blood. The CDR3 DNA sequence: TGCGCCAGCAGCTTGGTACAGGGGCCCACTGAAGCTTTCTTT. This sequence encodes CASSLVQGPTEAFF. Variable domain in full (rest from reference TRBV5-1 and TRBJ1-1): KAGVTQTPRYLIKTRGQQVTLSCSPISGHRSVSWYQQTPGQGLQFLFEYFSETQRNKGNFPGRFSGRQFSNSRSEMNVSTLELGDSALYLCASSLVQGPTEAFFGQGTRLTVV.